These T cell receptor beta chains were read from a single sample in a study of cytomegalovirus exposure and HLA in healthy donors. TCRdb keeps only in-frame clones here, not all; method: immunoSEQ multiplex PCR. Of 85,000 to 130,000 clones listed, 79% are singletons. Sequenced sample: PBMCs. The receptors here all came from a female donor in good health and CMV-seropositive. CDR3s include the opening cysteine and the closing phenylalanine or tryptophan. The order of the fields is clone size, J gene, V gene, D gene, CDR3 protein, CDR3 DNA. The D gene is left open where the match is weak. Clone size is not always given. Where it is, it says once, few, many or a class for expanded clones.

>-|TRBJ2-7|TRBV15|TRBD1
CATSSGQGVGYEQYF
TGTGCCACCAGCAGTGGACAGGGAGTCGGCTACGAGCAGTACTTC
>-|TRBJ1-1|TRBV18|TRBD1
CASSPQGADTEAFF
TGTGCCAGCTCACCACAGGGGGCGGACACTGAAGCTTTCTTT
>once|TRBJ2-1|TRBV30|TRBD1
CAWSGGGSYNEQFF
TGTGCCTGGAGTGGAGGGGGCTCTTACAATGAGCAGTTCTTC
>-|TRBJ2-3|TRBV18|-
CASSPSARVNTDTQYF
TGTGCCAGCTCACCGAGTGCCAGGGTTAACACAGATACGCAGTATTTT
>-|TRBJ2-3|TRBV7-2|-
CASSLLTDTQYF
TGTGCCAGCAGCTTACTGACAGATACGCAGTATTTT
>-|TRBJ2-3|TRBV30|-
CAWSRGGTSTDTQYF
TGTGCCTGGAGTCGGGGCGGGACCAGCACAGATACGCAGTATTTT
>-|TRBJ1-1|TRBV30|-
CAWTGQTRDAEAFF
TGTGCCTGGACCGGACAGACCCGGGACGCTGAAGCTTTCTTT
>-|TRBJ1-1|TRBV7-2|TRBD1
CASSLGWPSGQINTEAFF
TGTGCCAGCAGCTTAGGGTGGCCGTCGGGACAGATAAACACTGAAGCTTTCTTT
>-|TRBJ2-6|TRBV5-1|TRBD1
CASSLRQGAGANGLTF
TGCGCCAGCAGCTTGAGACAGGGTGCTGGGGCCAACGGCCTGACTTTC
>-|TRBJ1-2|TRBV29-1|-
CSVSDTHGYTF
TGCAGCGTCAGTGACACCCATGGCTACACCTTC
>-|TRBJ2-6|TRBV6-6|-
CASSPRSGGANVLTF
TGTGCCAGCAGTCCCCGGTCGGGTGGGGCCAACGTCCTGACTTTC
>-|TRBJ1-1|TRBV9|-
CASSALDLVNTEAFF
TGTGCCAGCAGCGCCCTAGACCTAGTGAACACTGAAGCTTTCTTT
>-|TRBJ2-2|TRBV5-1|-
CASSRVRADSGELFF
TGCGCCAGCAGCCGCGTACGAGCGGATTCCGGGGAGCTGTTTTTT
>-|TRBJ1-2|TRBV4-2|-
CASGQYGYTF
TGTGCCAGCGGACAATATGGCTACACCTTC
>-|TRBJ2-2|TRBV2|TRBD2
CASSSGSGRGNTGELFF
TGTGCCAGCAGCTCAGGAAGCGGGAGGGGGAACACCGGGGAGCTGTTTTTT
>-|TRBJ2-5|TRBV9|TRBD1
CASSELDAGTEETQYF
TGTGCCAGCAGCGAACTAGATGCCGGGACAGAAGAGACCCAGTACTTC
>-|TRBJ2-1|TRBV19|TRBD1
CASRDRASSYNEQFF
TGTGCCAGTAGGGACAGGGCGAGCTCCTACAATGAGCAGTTCTTC